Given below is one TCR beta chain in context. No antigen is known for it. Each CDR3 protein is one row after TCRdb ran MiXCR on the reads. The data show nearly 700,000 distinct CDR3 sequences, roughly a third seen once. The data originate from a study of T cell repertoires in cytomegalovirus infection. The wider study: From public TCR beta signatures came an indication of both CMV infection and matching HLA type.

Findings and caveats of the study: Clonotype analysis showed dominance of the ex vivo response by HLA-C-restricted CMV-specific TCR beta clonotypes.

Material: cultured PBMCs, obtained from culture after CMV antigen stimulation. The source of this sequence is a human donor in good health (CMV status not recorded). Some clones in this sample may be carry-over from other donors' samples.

This CDR3 is CASSLRGSGISSYEQYF. CDR3 nucleotide sequence: TGTGCCAGCAGCTTAAGAGGGAGCGGGATCAGTTCCTACGAGCAGTACTTC. This chain links TRBV7-9 with TRBJ2-7, with 7 bases lining up with TRBD2. The CDR3 totals 17 residues. Germline CDR1 and CDR2: SEHNR and FQNEAQ (reference sequence). The trim removed 2 bases at V and 1 base at J, leaving 11 bases unmatched.